Shown below are 19 T cell receptor beta chains from a single sample sequenced in a study of T cells after yellow fever vaccination. Each CDR3 protein gets one entry after TCRdb re-called the 5' RACE reads with MiXCR. The sample records about 340,000 distinct CDR3 sequences, around 12% being singletons. The specimen comprised CD4+ T cells sorted from PBMCs, sampled 15 days after the yellow fever booster vaccination. The receptors shown here come from a man aged 18 to 29 who received the YFV17D yellow fever vaccine.

The V and J genes are TRBV11-2 and TRBJ1-2; possibly TRBD1 for D (5 bases). The CDR3 is made up of 14 amino acids. In germline, CDR1 is SGHAT, CDR2 FQNNGV. The ends were cut back, 5 bases at V and 6 bases at J, with 16 bases in the middle. The CDR3 protein is CASSARQGLHGYTF. DNA of the CDR3: TGTGCCAGCAGCGCCCGTCAGGGACTGCATGGCTACACCTTC.

The genes are TRBV9 and TRBJ2-7; D is tentatively TRBD1 or TRBD2 (6 bases each). The CDR3 sequence is 14 residues long. The V gene lost 4 bases and the J gene lost 0 bases, with 11 bases spanning the gap. Germline loops: CDR1 SGDLS, CDR2 YYNGEE. In DNA form, the CDR3 reads TGTGCCAGCAGCTCGACGGGGGCCTCCTACGAGCAGTACTTC. Translating gives CASSSTGASYEQYF.

The V call is TRBV12-3 or TRBV12-4, the J call TRBJ1-2; TRBD1 agrees at 8 bases. The ends lost 5 bases at V and 0 bases at J; junction bases unmatched: 5. The CDR3 loop spans 15 amino acids. CDR3 region: CASSPGQGANYGYTF. The CDR3 DNA is TGTGCCAGCAGTCCAGGACAGGGCGCTAACTATGGCTACACCTTC.

The V and J genes are TRBV2 and TRBJ2-1; D gene unclear. Germline-derived CDR1 and CDR2 are SNHLY and FYNNEI. This CDR3 is built from 11 residues. Trimming cost V 8 bases and J 10 bases, with 12 bases left between them. The CDR3 protein is CASSPLFEQFF. The CDR3 DNA reads TGTGCCAGCTCCCCCCTATTCGAGCAGTTCTTC.

The chain joins TRBV7-2 to TRBJ2-3; D call uncertain. Germline V gene sequence: CDR1 SGHTA, CDR2 FQGNSA. The CDR3 extends over 14 amino acids. V lost 8 bases and J lost 1, with 13 bases in between. CDR3 DNA sequence: TGTGCCAGCCGCCCGGCATTCGGCACAGATACGCAGTATTTT. Amino acids: CASRPAFGTDTQYF.

In this sample, this clonotype turned up a few times. V is TRBV4-2 and J is TRBJ1-6, with a possible D match to TRBD1 (5 bases). The CDR3 extends over 19 amino acids. Trimming took 0 bases from V and 0 from J, leaving 15 bases between them. CDR1 is LGHNA and CDR2 is YNFKEQ in the germline V gene. This CDR3 reads CASSQDGWGGSSYNSPLHF. CDR3 sequence (DNA): TGTGCCAGCAGCCAAGATGGTTGGGGGGGGAGCTCCTATAATTCACCCCTCCACTTT.

There are a few counts of this clonotype. The rearrangement joins TRBV9 to TRBJ1-1, with D unclear. V was clipped by 4 bases and J by 4 bases, with 8 bases between them. The CDR3 loop spans 12 amino acids. CDR1 is SGDLS and CDR2 is YYNGEE in the germline V gene. CDR3 amino acids: CASSPEGTEAFF. The CDR3 DNA reads as TGTGCCAGCAGCCCTGAGGGCACTGAAGCTTTCTTT.

The table lists this clonotype with a few counts. The chain carries TRBV20-1 and TRBJ2-1; a possible D gene is TRBD2 (6 bases). CDR1 and CDR2 (germline): DFQATT, SNEGSKA (reference sequence). The V and J ends lost 5 bases and 7 bases respectively, with 9 bases between them. The CDR3 runs to 11 residues. The DNA of the CDR3 is TGCAGTGCTGCGGGGCCGAATGAGCAGTTCTTC. It translates to CSAAGPNEQFF.

The CDR3 nucleotides are TGCGCCAGCAGCCGAGAACCCCACTCTGGAAACACCATATATTTT. Its translation is CASSREPHSGNTIYF. V gene TRBV5-1 combines with J gene TRBJ1-3; D uncertain. The CDR3 length is 15 residues. V was trimmed by 4 bases and J by 0 bases, leaving 11 bases between them. CDR1 and CDR2 from the germline V gene are SGHRS and YFSETQ.

The chain uses TRBV5-1 and TRBJ2-1; 8 nucleotides align to TRBD1. The V gene end was trimmed by 0 bases and the J gene end by 6 bases; junction bases not matched to a gene: 2. Germline CDR1 reads SGHRS; CDR2 reads YFSETQ. CDR3 length: 14 amino acids. CDR3 residues: CASSLAGTGNEQFF. The CDR3 nucleotides are TGCGCCAGCAGCTTGGCCGGGACAGGCAATGAGCAGTTCTTC.

Comments on this clonotype: The junction does not match germline at one end; this may be a read error. The chain uses TRBV4-2 and TRBJ2-1; 7 nucleotides line up with TRBD2. There are 13 residues in the CDR3. Germline values: CDR1 LGHNA, CDR2 YNFKEQ. CDR3 sequence reads: CASSQEVGRSWVF. The CDR3 nucleotides are TGTGCCAGCAGCCAAGAGGTCGGGAGGTCGTGGGTCTTC.

There are a few counts of this clonotype. This sequence joins TRBV6-5 and TRBJ1-1; 9 nucleotides align to TRBD1. In germline, CDR1 is MNHEY, CDR2 SVGAGI. The J segment lost 5 bases and the V segment lost 2 bases, leaving 6 bases of the junction unmatched. This CDR3 spans 15 amino acids. DNA of the CDR3: TGTGCCAGCAGTTACGGGGACAGGGCAGAAACTGAAGCTTTCTTT. Protein sequence: CASSYGDRAETEAFF.

The gene calls are TRBV6-5 and TRBJ1-2, with D perhaps TRBD1 (6 bases). This CDR3 region has 14 residues. Germline V gene sequence: CDR1 MNHEY, CDR2 SVGAGI. The ends were cut back, 5 bases at V and 3 bases at J, with 13 bases in the middle. The CDR3 coding sequence is TGTGCCAGCAGTACATCAGGGGCCCACTATGGCTACACCTTC. Encoded protein: CASSTSGAHYGYTF.

This clonotype was seen only a few times. J is TRBJ2-3 and V is TRBV18; no clear D gene. CDR1 KGHSH and CDR2 LQKENI come from the germline V gene. This CDR3 region has 14 residues. V dropped 3 bases and J dropped 3 bases, with 10 bases sitting between them. CDR3 coding DNA: TGTGCCAGCTCACCTCCCCTTGGGACAGATACGCAGTATTTT. The encoded protein is CASSPPLGTDTQYF.

In this sample, this clonotype turned up a few times. The chain uses TRBV12-3 or TRBV12-4 and TRBJ1-5, with D perhaps matching TRBD1 (6 bases). V shed 1 base and J shed 2 bases, with 12 bases lying between them. The CDR3 is 16 residues long. As DNA, the CDR3 is TGTGCCAGCAGTTTAGGGGGGCAGGTAGGCAATCAGCCCCAGCATTTT. Translation gives CASSLGGQVGNQPQHF.

The rearrangement links TRBV10-3 to TRBJ2-3; 7 bases match TRBD1. The CDR3 is made up of 13 amino acids. V dropped 4 bases and J dropped 6; count of bases not matched to a gene: 4. Germline values: CDR1 ENHRY, CDR2 SYGVKD. CDR3 amino acids: CAISGQDRDTQYF. CDR3 DNA: TGTGCCATCAGTGGTCAGGACAGGGATACGCAGTATTTT.

This clonotype came up a few times. The chain couples TRBV11-2 to TRBJ1-2, with unresolved D. Germline lookup yields CDR1 SGHAT and CDR2 FQNNGV. The CDR3 is made up of 13 amino acids. Trimming pared 5 bases from V and 4 bases from J, leaving 11 bases between. DNA for the CDR3: TGTGCCAGCAGCAACTCAGGCCCCTATGGCTACACCTTC. It is translated as CASSNSGPYGYTF.

This clonotype was found a few times. The J gene is TRBJ2-6, the V gene TRBV4-1; D might be TRBD1 (6 bases). Between the trimmed V and J ends, which lost 0 bases and 0 bases, there was a span of 15 bases. The CDR3 is made up of 19 amino acids. Germline V CDR1 and CDR2: MGHRA, YSYEKL. The CDR3 protein is CASSQDFGTRNSGANVLTF. CDR3 DNA: TGCGCCAGCAGCCAAGATTTTGGGACAAGGAACTCTGGGGCCAACGTCCTGACTTTC.

This clonotype has just a few counts. This chain uses TRBV9 with TRBJ2-1, with 11 bases that match TRBD2. The CDR3 sequence is 16 residues long. The germline CDR1 and CDR2 sequences are SGDLS and YYNGEE. Trimming at V came to 0 bases and at J to 6 bases, leaving 5 bases not matched to a gene. The CDR3: CASSVAIAGGLNEQFF. CDR3 in DNA: TGTGCCAGCAGCGTAGCTATAGCGGGGGGGCTCAATGAGCAGTTCTTC.